These 20 T cell receptor beta chains were all obtained from the same sample, sequenced in a study of T cell responses to AZD1222 COVID-19 vaccine. Sequencing was performed with immunoSEQ multiplex PCR; in TCRdb, only in-frame clones are kept and a portion is missing. The profile covers around 160,000 clones, with about 91% appearing a single time and around 0.98% taken by the ten largest. The sample was peripheral blood, taken 28 days after the second AZD1222 dose. These receptors were obtained from an adult who received the AZD1222 COVID-19 vaccine.

This clone was counted only a few times. The rearrangement links TRBV11-2 to TRBJ1-6, with unresolved D. This CDR3 has 19 residues. CDR1 and CDR2 (germline): SGHAT, FQNNGV. Trimming stripped 2 bases from V and 0 bases from J, with 17 bases between. CDR3 nucleotides: TGTGCCAGCAGCTTACGGACCGGCCTATTTAGCTCCTATAATTCACCCCTCCACTTT. Translating gives CASSLRTGLFSSYNSPLHF.

The chain couples TRBV4-1 to TRBJ2-4, with 11 bases that match TRBD2. Per germline, CDR1 MGHRA and CDR2 YSYEKL. The CDR3 covers 17 residues. V trimming: 4 bases; J trimming: 0 bases; junction bases outside the gene matches: 5. The CDR3 region has the DNA TGCGCCAGCAGCCGAGGGACTAGCGGTCTAGCCAAAAACATTCAGTACTTC. Amino acids: CASSRGTSGLAKNIQYF.

V gene TRBV5-6 combines with J gene TRBJ1-5; the D gene is possibly TRBD1 (6 bases). The V end lost 5 bases, the J end lost 4 bases, and 19 bases lay between the germline ends. Germline CDR1 reads SGHDT; CDR2 reads YYEEEE. The CDR3 contains 16 residues. The CDR3 protein is CASSPRQGRGNQPQHF. DNA of the CDR3: TGTGCCAGCAGTCCTCGTCAGGGGCGCGGAAATCAGCCCCAGCATTTT.

The chain links TRBV5-4 to TRBJ1-1; 7 bases align to TRBD1. CDR3 size: 20 residues. Per the germline V gene, CDR1 is SGHNT and CDR2 is YYREEE (reference sequence). The J segment lost 4 bases and the V segment lost 4 bases, leaving 25 bases of the junction unmatched. CDR3 sequence reads: CASSAPTALGGDSWGTEAFF. In nucleotides, the CDR3 is TGTGCCAGCAGCGCCCCGACAGCGTTAGGGGGCGATTCCTGGGGCACTGAAGCTTTCTTT.

V is TRBV7-8 and J is TRBJ1-5; TRBD1 matches 8 bases. V was clipped by 5 bases and J by 0 bases; unmatched bases: 9. Per germline, CDR1 SGHVS and CDR2 FQNEAQ. This CDR3 region has 17 residues. The CDR3 protein is CASSRRQGAYSNQPQHF. CDR3 nucleotides: TGTGCCAGCAGCCGGAGGCAGGGGGCCTATAGCAATCAGCCCCAGCATTTT. The full variable domain, with the rest looked up from reference TRBV7-8 and TRBJ1-5, is GAGVSQSPRYKVAKRGQDVALRCDPISGHVSLFWYQQALGQGPEFLTYFQNEAQLDKSGLPSDRFFAERPEGSVSTLKIQRTQQEDSAVYLCASSRRQGAYSNQPQHFGDGTRLSIL.

The V call is TRBV19, the J call TRBJ1-5; D possibly corresponds to TRBD1 (6 bases). The CDR3 sequence is 15 residues long. The germline gives CDR1 LNHDA, CDR2 SQIVND (reference sequence). Between the trimmed V and J ends, which lost 4 bases and 3 bases, there was a span of 13 bases. CDR3 region: CASSTPGDFNQPQHF. The CDR3 coding sequence is TGTGCCAGTAGTACACCAGGGGATTTCAATCAGCCCCAGCATTTT.

This sequence joins TRBV4-2 and TRBJ2-1, with D perhaps matching TRBD2 (5 bases). The CDR3 runs to 15 residues. Germline CDR1 and CDR2: LGHNA and YNFKEQ. The V end lost 0 bases, the J end lost 3 bases, and 9 bases lay between the germline ends. The chain's CDR3 is CASSQEEGLYNEQFF. Written as DNA, the CDR3 is TGTGCCAGCAGCCAAGAAGAAGGACTCTACAATGAGCAGTTCTTC.

The chain recombines TRBV6-5 with TRBJ2-1; D call uncertain. The CDR3 is 12 amino acids. The V end lost 11 bases, the J end lost 6 bases, and 14 bases lay between the germline ends. Germline V gives CDR1 MNHEY, CDR2 SVGAGI. CDR3: CAVTGLSNEQFF. The CDR3 nucleotides read TGTGCCGTCACCGGCCTTTCCAATGAGCAGTTCTTC.

V gene TRBV18 combines with J gene TRBJ1-1; 8 bases map to TRBD1. The V gene's germline CDR1 is KGHSH and CDR2 LQKENI. Trimming at V came to 2 bases and at J to 2 bases, leaving 4 bases not matched to a gene. The CDR3 spans 15 residues. The DNA for the CDR3 is TGTGCCAGCTCACCAGGGACAGGCTCCAACACTGAAGCTTTCTTT. Its translation is CASSPGTGSNTEAFF.

The chain is built from TRBV10-2 and TRBJ1-1; tentatively, D is TRBD1 (6 bases). CDR1 is WSHSY, CDR2 SAAADI, per germline. This CDR3 is built from 14 residues. V was trimmed by 3 bases and J by 1 base, leaving 9 bases between them. In nucleotides, the CDR3 is TGCGCCAGCAGTGACGCACAGGGGAACACTGAAGCTTTCTTT. The encoded protein is CASSDAQGNTEAFF.

The J gene is TRBJ1-1, the V gene TRBV7-2; D is ambiguous. The CDR3 sequence is 10 residues long. Germline values: CDR1 SGHTA, CDR2 FQGNSA. V was cut by 7 bases and J by 6 bases, with 6 bases left in between. In DNA, the CDR3 is TGTGCCAGCATCAGAGCTGAAGCTTTCTTT. Translation gives CASIRAEAFF. The variable domain in full, with the rest retrieved from reference TRBV7-2 and TRBJ1-1, is GAGVSQSPSNKVTEKGKDVELRCDPISGHTALYWYRQSLGQGLEFLIYFQGNSAPDKSGLPSDRFSAERTGGSVSTLTIQRTQQEDSAVYLCASIRAEAFFGQGTRLTVV.

On this clone itself: Other nucleotide sequences in the sample specify the same CDR3. The CDR3 is CASSLAGPSSYNEQFF. As DNA, the CDR3 is TGTGCCAGCAGCTTAGCAGGGCCTAGCTCCTACAATGAGCAGTTCTTC. This sequence joins TRBV11-3 and TRBJ2-1, with D possibly TRBD1 on 5 matching bases. V was clipped by 1 base and J by 0 bases, with 10 bases between them. The CDR3 has 16 residues. Germline CDR1 is SGHNT and CDR2 is YENEEA. Filled out from reference TRBV11-3 and TRBJ2-1, the complete variable domain reads EAGVVQSPRYKIIEKKQPVAFWCNPISGHNTLYWYLQNLGQGPELLIRYENEEAVDDSQLPKDRFSAERLKGVDSTLKIQPAELGDSAVYLCASSLAGPSSYNEQFFGPGTRLTVL.

In this sample, this clone turned up a few times. The chain employs TRBV19 and TRBJ1-2; D not certain. Germline V gene data show CDR1 as LNHDA and CDR2 as SQIVND (reference sequence). This CDR3 has 16 residues. V was trimmed by 5 bases and J by 4 bases, leaving 20 bases between them. CDR3 in amino acids: CASSPPRGRLLYGYTF. Written as DNA, the CDR3 is TGTGCCAGTAGTCCCCCACGAGGCCGTCTTCTCTATGGCTACACCTTC.

This sequence joins TRBV2 and TRBJ1-1; D ambiguous. The CDR3 loop spans 14 amino acids. The germline V gene encodes CDR1 SNHLY and CDR2 FYNNEI. V lost 7 bases and J 0 bases, leaving 12 bases between the germline ends. This CDR3 reads CASKGGRMNTEAFF. The DNA of the CDR3 is TGTGCCAGCAAGGGTGGACGTATGAACACTGAAGCTTTCTTT.

This rearrangement joins TRBV20-1 to TRBJ1-2; D uncertain. V lost 3 bases to trimming and J lost 4 bases, with 9 bases between them. Germline lookup yields CDR1 DFQATT and CDR2 SNEGSKA (reference sequence). This CDR3 contains 12 residues. The CDR3 DNA follows: TGCAGTGCTAGTAGGGCGGGCTATGGCTACACCTTC. Translated, it gives CSASRAGYGYTF.

This clone has a single count. The V call is TRBV2, the J call TRBJ1-1; 7 bases are shared with TRBD1. With 3 bases clipped from V and 6 bases from J, the junction kept 13 bases outside the gene matches. The CDR3 is made up of 16 amino acids. Germline V CDR1 and CDR2: SNHLY, FYNNEI. CDR3 coding DNA: TGTGCCAGCAGTGACCCTCGGACAGGACCCGAGGCTGAAGCTTTCTTT. Translated, it gives CASSDPRTGPEAEAFF.

V gene TRBV7-6 combines with J gene TRBJ2-5; maybe TRBD1 (6 bases). There are 15 residues in the CDR3. The V gene's germline CDR1 is SGHVS and CDR2 FNYEAQ. Trimming stripped 0 bases from V and 1 base from J, with 9 bases between. Written as DNA, the CDR3 is TGTGCCAGCAGCTTAGCGGGGGCCCCCCAAGAGACCCAGTACTTC. Its protein product is CASSLAGAPQETQYF.

The gene calls are TRBV5-4 and TRBJ2-3, with D tentatively TRBD1 (6 bases). CDR1 SGHNT and CDR2 YYREEE come from the germline V gene (reference sequence). This CDR3 contains 14 residues. Between the trimmed V and J ends, which lost 4 bases and 2 bases, there was a span of 11 bases. CDR3 bases: TGTGCCAGCAGCCAGGGGTCCTTCACAGATACGCAGTATTTT. As protein: CASSQGSFTDTQYF.

V usage is TRBV19 and J usage is TRBJ2-5; 7 nucleotides line up with TRBD1. This CDR3 is built from 13 residues. From germline, CDR1 is LNHDA and CDR2 SQIVND (reference sequence). Unmatched junction bases numbered 5, after V lost 6 bases and J lost 4 bases. The CDR3 here is CASSRQGTETQYF. The DNA for the CDR3 is TGTGCCAGTAGCAGACAGGGAACAGAGACCCAGTACTTC. Drawing the rest from reference TRBV19 and TRBJ2-5, the complete variable domain is DGGITQSPKYLFRKEGQNVTLSCEQNLNHDAMYWYRQDPGQGLRLIYYSQIVNDFQKGDIAEGYSVSREKKESFPLTVTSAQKNPTAFYLCASSRQGTETQYFGPGTRLLVL.

The CDR3 sequence is CASSLAGGNIQYF. The CDR3 DNA is TGCGCCAGCAGCTTGGCAGGGGGCAACATTCAGTACTTC. The chain combines TRBV5-1 with TRBJ2-4; 8 bases map to TRBD1. The CDR3 sequence is 13 residues long. Germline V gene sequence: CDR1 SGHRS, CDR2 YFSETQ. With V trimmed by 0 bases and J by 7 bases, 0 bases remained unmatched.